This entry lists 11 T cell receptor beta chains sequenced from one sample in a study of cytomegalovirus exposure and HLA in healthy donors. Use of 60 Vbeta and 13 Jbeta primers characterized the PCR. Sequenced by immunoSEQ multiplex PCR; TCRdb stores in-frame clones only, minus some. The sample includes 150,000 or so clones, 60% to 85% of them seen just once. The sample comprised PBMCs. These receptors came from a man in his forties in good health and CMV-seropositive.

This clone turned up a few times. This chain connects TRBV10-3 to TRBJ1-1; 12 nucleotides match TRBD1. Germline lookup yields CDR1 ENHRY and CDR2 SYGVKD. V shed 7 bases, J shed 8 bases, and the junction held 11 bases outside the gene matches. This CDR3 region has 15 residues. The CDR3 region has the DNA TGTGCCATCAATAGGGGGGACAGGGGGCGCGGAGAAGCTTTCTTT. It codes for CAINRGDRGRGEAFF.

This clone showed up just a few times. CDR3 sequence (DNA): TGCGCCAGCAGCCAAGACGCTAGCGGGAGTTTTAATGAGCAGTTCTTC. The encoded protein is CASSQDASGSFNEQFF. The chain combines TRBV4-3 with TRBJ2-1, with 10 bases matching TRBD2. The CDR3 has 16 residues. Trimming removed 0 bases from V and 7 bases from J; junction bases left unmatched: 6. Germline V gene sequence: CDR1 LGHNA, CDR2 YSLEER.

The gene calls are TRBV19 and TRBJ2-3; D is perhaps TRBD1 (5 bases). Trimming pared 10 bases from V and 5 bases from J, leaving 16 bases between. The germline CDR1 and CDR2 sequences are LNHDA and SQIVND (reference sequence). The CDR3 has 13 amino acids. The CDR3 spells CATSGQVIDTQYF. The CDR3 nucleotides read TGTGCCACCTCCGGACAAGTTATAGATACGCAGTATTTT.

The chain employs TRBV4-1 and TRBJ2-3, with D hard to call. The CDR3 is 15 amino acids. The ends were cut back, 2 bases at V and 1 base at J, with 10 bases in the middle. Germline V lookup: CDR1 MGHRA, CDR2 YSYEKL. The CDR3 DNA follows: TGCGCCAGCAGCCAAACGCACCGGGGCACAGATACGCAGTATTTT. It yields the protein CASSQTHRGTDTQYF.

The V gene is TRBV7-2, the J gene TRBJ1-5; 7 bases are shared with TRBD1. CDR3 length: 13 residues. Trimming cost V 5 bases and J 5 bases; bases outside gene matches: 3. Germline assignment: CDR1 SGHTA and CDR2 FQGNSA. The CDR3 DNA follows: TGTGCCAGCAGCAGAGACAGGGATCAGCCCCAGCATTTT. It specifies CASSRDRDQPQHF.

The rearrangement uses TRBV18 and TRBJ1-5, with 8 nucleotides matching TRBD1. From germline, CDR1 is KGHSH and CDR2 LQKENI. CDR3 length: 12 amino acids. The ends lost 3 bases at V and 11 bases at J; junction bases unmatched: 3. CDR3 region: CASSPMTGAQHF. DNA of the CDR3: TGTGCCAGCTCACCGATGACAGGGGCCCAGCATTTT.

The CDR3 DNA follows: TGTGCCACCCTATCCTACGAGCAGTACTTC. It translates to CATLSYEQYF. The chain carries TRBV28 and TRBJ2-7; D unclear. With 10 bases removed from V and 1 base from J, the gap between germline ends came to 5 bases. The CDR3 runs 10 residues. CDR1 and CDR2 from the germline V gene are MDHEN and SYDVKM.

This clone was observed a few times. This sequence joins TRBV5-8 and TRBJ1-2, with D maybe TRBD1 (5 bases). Between the trimmed V and J ends, which lost 4 bases and 4 bases, there was a span of 23 bases. CDR1 and CDR2 from the germline V gene are SGHTS and YDEGEE. The CDR3 sequence is 17 residues long. As DNA, the CDR3 is TGTGCCAGCAGCCAAGATCGGGGAGGGGACGCCATCTATGGCTACACCTTC. It codes for CASSQDRGGDAIYGYTF.

The rearrangement uses TRBV28 and TRBJ1-2; the match to TRBD1 covers 7 bases. After removal of 3 bases from V and 7 bases from J, the junction contained 11 bases not matched to a gene. This CDR3 has 15 residues. CDR1 is MDHEN and CDR2 is SYDVKM in the germline V gene. The CDR3 DNA is TGTGCCAGCAGTTTTCCCCCAGGACAGGACTCTGGCTACACCTTC. Translation gives CASSFPPGQDSGYTF.

V is TRBV11-2 and J is TRBJ2-1, with D tentatively TRBD1 (7 bases). This CDR3 spans 15 amino acids. V was clipped by 0 bases and J by 4 bases, with 10 bases between them. The V gene's germline CDR1 is SGHAT and CDR2 FQNNGV. The CDR3 DNA follows: TGTGCCAGCAGCTTAGAGGCAGGGGGGTACAATGAGCAGTTCTTC. Amino acids: CASSLEAGGYNEQFF. The variable domain in full, with the rest retrieved from reference TRBV11-2 and TRBJ2-1, is EAGVAQSPRYKIIEKRQSVAFWCNPISGHATLYWYQQILGQGPKLLIQFQNNGVVDDSQLPKDRFSAERLKGVDSTLKIQPAKLEDSAVYLCASSLEAGGYNEQFFGPGTRLTVL.

The chain recombines TRBV19 with TRBJ2-7; 7 nucleotides match TRBD2. V dropped 6 bases and J dropped 6; count of bases not matched to a gene: 17. The CDR3 is 16 amino acids. Germline V lookup: CDR1 LNHDA, CDR2 SQIVND (reference sequence). In nucleotides, the CDR3 is TGTGCCAGTAGCCCCCTAGCGGTGGTGGCGGGAAGCGAGCAGTACTTC. As protein: CASSPLAVVAGSEQYF.